This is a list of T cell receptor beta chains from one sample in a study of OX40 agonist ivuxolimab in advanced cancers. Clones were read by immunoSEQ multiplex PCR, and TCRdb kept only the in-frame ones, dropping some. The sample lists 50,000 to 85,000 clones, 80% to 85% occurring once. The sample consisted of CD4+ or CD8+ T cells sorted from blood, taken in a trial of the OX40 agonist ivuxolimab. These receptors all stem from an adult with an advanced solid tumor such as melanoma, head and neck, liver or kidney cancer. The CDR3 runs from the conserved cysteine through the conserved F or W. A D gene is named only where the DNA matches it firmly. Clone size is given for some rows only: seen once, a few or many times, or a class if the clone is expanded.

j_call: TRBJ2-2
v_call: TRBV6-5
d_call: TRBD1
clone_size: .
cdr3_nt: TGTGCCAGCAGTTTGACAGGGCCCGGGGAGCTGTTTTTT
cdr3_aa: CASSLTGPGELFF

j_call: TRBJ1-3
v_call: TRBV19
d_call: .
clone_size: .
cdr3_nt: TGTGCCAGTAGAAGTATGAACACCATATATTTT
cdr3_aa: CASRSMNTIYF

j_call: TRBJ1-5
v_call: TRBV6-6
d_call: TRBD1
clone_size: .
cdr3_nt: TGTGCCAGCAGTTGGGACAGGGGTAAAAATCAGCCCCAGCATTTT
cdr3_aa: CASSWDRGKNQPQHF

j_call: TRBJ2-2
v_call: TRBV6-4
d_call: TRBD2
clone_size: .
cdr3_nt: TGTGCCAGCGCCCGGGACTACGACACCGGGGAGCTGTTTTTT
cdr3_aa: CASARDYDTGELFF

j_call: TRBJ2-1
v_call: TRBV6-5
d_call: TRBD1
clone_size: .
cdr3_nt: TGTGCCAGCACAGGGGGACAGGGATTCAATGAGCAGTTCTTC
cdr3_aa: CASTGGQGFNEQFF

j_call: TRBJ2-7
v_call: TRBV7-3
d_call: TRBD1
clone_size: .
cdr3_nt: TGTGCCAGCAGCAAACCGGGACAGAGTCGAGGCGAGCAGTACTTC
cdr3_aa: CASSKPGQSRGEQYF

j_call: TRBJ1-5
v_call: TRBV30
d_call: TRBD1
clone_size: .
cdr3_nt: TGTGCCTGGAGTGTACGAGGACAGGGGGGGGGTCAGCCCCAGCATTTT
cdr3_aa: CAWSVRGQGGGQPQHF

j_call: TRBJ2-1
v_call: TRBV7-2
d_call: .
clone_size: .
cdr3_nt: TGTGCCAGCATCCGAACAATAGCAGGAGGTCGAGGTGAGCAGTTCTTC
cdr3_aa: CASIRTIAGGRGEQFF

j_call: TRBJ2-5
v_call: TRBV6-5
d_call: TRBD2
clone_size: .
cdr3_nt: TGTGCCAGCAGTTTACTTACGGGGGGAGGGGAGACCCAGTACTTC
cdr3_aa: CASSLLTGGGETQYF

j_call: TRBJ1-1
v_call: TRBV5-1
d_call: TRBD1
clone_size: once
cdr3_nt: TGCGCCAGCAGCGCAGGACAGGCACTGAACACTGAAGCTTTCTTT
cdr3_aa: CASSAGQALNTEAFF

j_call: TRBJ2-7
v_call: TRBV7-2
d_call: .
clone_size: .
cdr3_nt: TGTGCCAGCAGCTTAATGGGTACAGAGGGTTACGAGCAGTACTTC
cdr3_aa: CASSLMGTEGYEQYF

j_call: TRBJ2-7
v_call: TRBV7-6
d_call: TRBD2
clone_size: .
cdr3_nt: TGTGCCAGCAGCTTAGGGGAGGGGAGCTCCTACGAGCAGTACTTC
cdr3_aa: CASSLGEGSSYEQYF

j_call: TRBJ1-2
v_call: TRBV6-1
d_call: .
clone_size: .
cdr3_nt: TGTGCCAGCAGCGAACGGGACTATGGCTACACCTTC
cdr3_aa: CASSERDYGYTF

j_call: TRBJ2-1
v_call: TRBV4-3
d_call: TRBD2
clone_size: .
cdr3_nt: TGCGCCAGCAGCCGGCAAGCCTTGGGACTAGCGTTTCGCCGCTCCTACAATGAGCAGTTCTTC
cdr3_aa: CASSRQALGLAFRRSYNEQFF

j_call: TRBJ1-3
v_call: TRBV5-1
d_call: .
clone_size: .
cdr3_nt: TGCGCCAGCAGCTTGATCTCGGGCGGGTTTTCCGGAAACACCATATATTTT
cdr3_aa: CASSLISGGFSGNTIYF

j_call: TRBJ1-1
v_call: TRBV2
d_call: .
clone_size: .
cdr3_nt: TGTGCCAGCAGTCTACAGGGTGGGAACACTGAAGCTTTCTTT
cdr3_aa: CASSLQGGNTEAFF

j_call: TRBJ2-7
v_call: TRBV27
d_call: .
clone_size: once
cdr3_nt: TGTGCCAGCAGCCAAGCAGGGACGGCCTCCTACGAGCAGTACTTC
cdr3_aa: CASSQAGTASYEQYF

j_call: TRBJ1-5
v_call: TRBV11-2
d_call: .
clone_size: .
cdr3_nt: TGTGCCAGCAGCTTAGCGTCACTTAGCAATCAGCCCCAGCATTTT
cdr3_aa: CASSLASLSNQPQHF